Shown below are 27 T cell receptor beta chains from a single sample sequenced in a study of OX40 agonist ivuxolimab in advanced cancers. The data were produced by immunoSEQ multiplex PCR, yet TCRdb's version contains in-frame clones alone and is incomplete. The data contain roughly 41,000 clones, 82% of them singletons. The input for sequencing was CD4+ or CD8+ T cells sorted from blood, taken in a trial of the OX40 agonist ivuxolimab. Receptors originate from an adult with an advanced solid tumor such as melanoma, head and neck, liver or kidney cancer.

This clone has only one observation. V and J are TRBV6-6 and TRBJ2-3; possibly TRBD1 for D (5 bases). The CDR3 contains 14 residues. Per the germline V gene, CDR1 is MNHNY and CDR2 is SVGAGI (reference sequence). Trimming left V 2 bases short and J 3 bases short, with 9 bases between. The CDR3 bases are TGTGCCAGCAGTTACAGTCAGGGAACAGATACGCAGTATTTT. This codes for CASSYSQGTDTQYF.

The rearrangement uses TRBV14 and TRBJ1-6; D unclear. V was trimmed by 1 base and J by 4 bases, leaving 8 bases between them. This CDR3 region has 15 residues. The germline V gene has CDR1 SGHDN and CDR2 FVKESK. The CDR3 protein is CASSQVTGYNSPLHF. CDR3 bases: TGTGCCAGCAGCCAAGTGACGGGATATAATTCACCCCTCCACTTT.

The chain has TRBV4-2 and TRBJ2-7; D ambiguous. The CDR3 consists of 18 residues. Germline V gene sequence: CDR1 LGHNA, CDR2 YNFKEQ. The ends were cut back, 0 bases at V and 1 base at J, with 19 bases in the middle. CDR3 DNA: TGTGCCAGCAGCCAAGATGATCCGACTGAGGCCCATTCCTACGAGCAGTACTTC. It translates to CASSQDDPTEAHSYEQYF.

The CDR3 loop is CASSRRNEKLFF. The CDR3 DNA reads TGTGCCAGCAGCCGGCGGAATGAAAAACTGTTTTTT. This rearrangement joins TRBV14 to TRBJ1-4; D call uncertain. The CDR3 is made up of 12 amino acids. Germline CDR1 reads SGHDN; CDR2 reads FVKESK. V lost 4 bases, J lost 5 bases, and 5 bases lay in between. Supplemented by reference TRBV14 and TRBJ1-4, the full variable domain reads EAGVTQFPSHSVIEKGQTVTLRCDPISGHDNLYWYRRVMGKEIKFLLHFVKESKQDESGMPNNRFLAERTGGTYSTLKVQPAELEDSGVYFCASSRRNEKLFFGSGTQLSVL.

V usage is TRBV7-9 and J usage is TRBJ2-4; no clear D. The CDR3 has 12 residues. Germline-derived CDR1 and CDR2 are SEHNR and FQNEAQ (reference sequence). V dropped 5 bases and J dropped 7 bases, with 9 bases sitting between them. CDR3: CASSPGSNIQYF. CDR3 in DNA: TGTGCCAGCAGCCCCGGGTCCAACATTCAGTACTTC.

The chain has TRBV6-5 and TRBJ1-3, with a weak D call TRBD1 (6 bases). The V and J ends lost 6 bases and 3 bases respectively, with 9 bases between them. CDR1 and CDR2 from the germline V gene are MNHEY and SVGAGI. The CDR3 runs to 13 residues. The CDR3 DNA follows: TGTGCCAGCAGATTCAGGGGTGGAAACACCATATATTTT. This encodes CASRFRGGNTIYF.

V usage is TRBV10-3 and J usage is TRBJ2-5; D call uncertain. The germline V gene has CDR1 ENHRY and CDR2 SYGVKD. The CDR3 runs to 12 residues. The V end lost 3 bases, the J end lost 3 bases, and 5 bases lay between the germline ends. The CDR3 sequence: CAISEGKETQYF. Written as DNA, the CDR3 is TGTGCCATCAGTGAAGGGAAAGAGACCCAGTACTTC.

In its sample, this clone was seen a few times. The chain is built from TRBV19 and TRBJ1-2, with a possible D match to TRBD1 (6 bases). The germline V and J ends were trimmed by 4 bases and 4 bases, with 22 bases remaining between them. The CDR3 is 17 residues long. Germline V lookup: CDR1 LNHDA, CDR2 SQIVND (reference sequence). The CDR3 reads CASSNTGTQKNFYGYTF. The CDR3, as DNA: TGTGCCAGTAGTAACACCGGGACACAAAAAAATTTCTATGGCTACACCTTC.

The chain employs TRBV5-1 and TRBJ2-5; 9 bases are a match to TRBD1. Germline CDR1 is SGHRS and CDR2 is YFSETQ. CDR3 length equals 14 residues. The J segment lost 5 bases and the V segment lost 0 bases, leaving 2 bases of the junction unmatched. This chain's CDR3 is CASSLAGQGETQYF. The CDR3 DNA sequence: TGCGCCAGCAGCTTGGCCGGACAGGGGGAGACCCAGTACTTC.

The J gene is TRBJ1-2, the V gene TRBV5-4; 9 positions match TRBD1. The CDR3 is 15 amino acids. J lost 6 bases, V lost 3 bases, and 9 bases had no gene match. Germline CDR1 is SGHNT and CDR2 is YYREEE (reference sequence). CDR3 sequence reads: CASSSGPGQGHGYTF. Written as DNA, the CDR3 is TGTGCCAGCAGCTCTGGACCGGGACAGGGACATGGCTACACCTTC. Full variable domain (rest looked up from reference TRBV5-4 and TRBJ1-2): ETGVTQSPTHLIKTRGQQVTLRCSSQSGHNTVSWYQQALGQGPQFIFQYYREEENGRGNFPPRFSGLQFPNYSSELNVNALELDDSALYLCASSSGPGQGHGYTFGSGTRLTVV.

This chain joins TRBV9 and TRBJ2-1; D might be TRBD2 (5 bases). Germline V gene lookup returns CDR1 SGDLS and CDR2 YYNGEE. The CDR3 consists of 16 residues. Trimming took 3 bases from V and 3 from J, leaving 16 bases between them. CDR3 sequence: CASSAHPEGRYNEQFF. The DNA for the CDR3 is TGTGCCAGCAGCGCCCATCCCGAGGGCCGCTACAATGAGCAGTTCTTC.

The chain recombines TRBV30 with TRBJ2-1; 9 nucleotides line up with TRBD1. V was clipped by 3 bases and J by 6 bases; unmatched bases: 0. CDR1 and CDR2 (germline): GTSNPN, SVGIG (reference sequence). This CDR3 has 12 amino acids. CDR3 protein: CAWRGQGNEQFF. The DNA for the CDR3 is TGTGCCTGGAGGGGACAGGGCAATGAGCAGTTCTTC. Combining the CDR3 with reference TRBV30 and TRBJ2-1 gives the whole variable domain SQTIHQWPATLVQPVGSPLSLECTVEGTSNPNLYWYRQAAGRGLQLLFYSVGIGQISSEVPQNLSASRPQDRQFILSSKKLLLSDSGFYLCAWRGQGNEQFFGPGTRLTVL.

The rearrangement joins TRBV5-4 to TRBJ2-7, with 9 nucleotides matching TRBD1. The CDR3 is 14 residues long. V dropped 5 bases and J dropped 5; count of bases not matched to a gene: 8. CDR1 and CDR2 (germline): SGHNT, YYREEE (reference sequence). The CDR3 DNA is TGTGCCAGCAGTACCGGGACAGGGTACGACGAGCAGTACTTC. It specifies CASSTGTGYDEQYF.

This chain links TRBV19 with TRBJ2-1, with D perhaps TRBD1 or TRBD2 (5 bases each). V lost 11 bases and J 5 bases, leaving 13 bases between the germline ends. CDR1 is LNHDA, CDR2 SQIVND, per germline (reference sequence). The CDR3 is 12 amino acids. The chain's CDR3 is CACRGAHNEQFF. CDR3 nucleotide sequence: TGTGCCTGCAGAGGGGCCCACAATGAGCAGTTCTTC.

The CDR3 spells CASGQERGEKLFF. In DNA form, the CDR3 reads TGTGCCAGCGGACAGGAGCGAGGTGAAAAACTGTTTTTT. The chain combines TRBV27 with TRBJ1-4, with TRBD1 matching 7 bases. This CDR3 comprises 13 residues. CDR1 and CDR2 (germline): MNHEY, SMNVEV (reference sequence). Losses at the gene ends were 8 bases for V and 7 bases for J; bases not matched to a gene: 7.

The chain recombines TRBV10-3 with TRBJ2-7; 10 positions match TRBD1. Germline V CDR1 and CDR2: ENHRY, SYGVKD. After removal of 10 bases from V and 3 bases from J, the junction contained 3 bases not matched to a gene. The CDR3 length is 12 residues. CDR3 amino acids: CATGQGDYEQYF. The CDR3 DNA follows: TGTGCCACCGGACAGGGGGACTACGAGCAGTACTTC.

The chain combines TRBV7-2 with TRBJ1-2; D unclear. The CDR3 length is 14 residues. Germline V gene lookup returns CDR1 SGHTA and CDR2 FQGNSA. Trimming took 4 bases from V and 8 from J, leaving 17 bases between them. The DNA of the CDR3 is TGTGCCAGCAGCTCCACCCGACGGCCCGCCGGCTACACCTTC. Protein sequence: CASSSTRRPAGYTF.

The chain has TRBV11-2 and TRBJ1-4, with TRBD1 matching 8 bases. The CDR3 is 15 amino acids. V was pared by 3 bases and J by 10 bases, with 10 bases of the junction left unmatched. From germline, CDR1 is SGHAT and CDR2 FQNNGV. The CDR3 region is CASSLIPPTGAKLFF. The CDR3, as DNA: TGTGCCAGCAGCTTGATCCCGCCGACAGGGGCAAAACTGTTTTTT.

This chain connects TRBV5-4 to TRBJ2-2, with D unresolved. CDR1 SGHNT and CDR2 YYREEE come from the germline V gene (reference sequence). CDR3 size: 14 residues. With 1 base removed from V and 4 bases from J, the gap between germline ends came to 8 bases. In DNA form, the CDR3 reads TGTGCCAGCAGCTTGAGTCGGTCCACCGGGGAGCTGTTTTTT. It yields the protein CASSLSRSTGELFF.

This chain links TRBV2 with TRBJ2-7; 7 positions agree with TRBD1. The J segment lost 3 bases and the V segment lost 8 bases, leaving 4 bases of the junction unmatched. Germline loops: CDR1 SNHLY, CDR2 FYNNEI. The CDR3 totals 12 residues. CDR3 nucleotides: TGTGCCAGCGGGGGACAGAACTACGAGCAGTACTTC. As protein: CASGGQNYEQYF.

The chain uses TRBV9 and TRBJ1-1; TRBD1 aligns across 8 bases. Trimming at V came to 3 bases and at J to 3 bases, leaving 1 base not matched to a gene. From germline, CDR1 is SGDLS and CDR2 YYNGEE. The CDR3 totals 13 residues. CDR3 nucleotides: TGTGCCAGCAGCGCGACAGGGGACACTGAAGCTTTCTTT. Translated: CASSATGDTEAFF. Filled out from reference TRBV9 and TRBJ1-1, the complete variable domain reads DSGVTQTPKHLITATGQRVTLRCSPRSGDLSVYWYQQSLDQGLQFLIQYYNGEERAKGNILERFSAQQFPDLHSELNLSSLELGDSALYFCASSATGDTEAFFGQGTRLTVV.

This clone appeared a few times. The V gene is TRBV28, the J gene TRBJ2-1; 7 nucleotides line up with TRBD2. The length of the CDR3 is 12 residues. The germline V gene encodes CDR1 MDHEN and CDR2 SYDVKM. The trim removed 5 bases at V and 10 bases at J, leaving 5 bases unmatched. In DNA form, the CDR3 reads TGTGCCAGCAGTCCCCAGGGAGGGGAGCAGTTCTTC. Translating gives CASSPQGGEQFF.

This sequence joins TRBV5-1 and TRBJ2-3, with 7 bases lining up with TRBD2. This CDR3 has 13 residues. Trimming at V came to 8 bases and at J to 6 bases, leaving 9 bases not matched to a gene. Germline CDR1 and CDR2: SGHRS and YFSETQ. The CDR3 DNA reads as TGCGCCAGTCACAGCGGGGCTGGGGATACGCAGTATTTT. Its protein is CASHSGAGDTQYF.

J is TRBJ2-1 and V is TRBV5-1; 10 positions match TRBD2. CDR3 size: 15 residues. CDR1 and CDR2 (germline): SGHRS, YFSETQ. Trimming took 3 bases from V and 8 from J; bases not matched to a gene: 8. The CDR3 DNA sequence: TGCGCCAGCAGCTCCCTAGCGGGGGATAAGGATGAGCAGTTCTTC. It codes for CASSSLAGDKDEQFF.

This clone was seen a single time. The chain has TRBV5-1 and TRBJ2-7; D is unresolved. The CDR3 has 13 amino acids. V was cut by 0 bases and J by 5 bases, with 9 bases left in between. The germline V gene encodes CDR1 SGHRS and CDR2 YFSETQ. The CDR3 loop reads CASSLVRGDEQYF. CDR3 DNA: TGCGCCAGCAGCTTGGTTCGCGGAGACGAGCAGTACTTC.

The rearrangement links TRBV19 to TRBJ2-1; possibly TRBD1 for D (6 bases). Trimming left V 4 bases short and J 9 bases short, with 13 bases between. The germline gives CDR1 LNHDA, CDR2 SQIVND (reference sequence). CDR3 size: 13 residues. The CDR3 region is CASSTHRAGEQFF. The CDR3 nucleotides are TGTGCCAGTAGTACCCACAGGGCCGGTGAGCAGTTCTTC.

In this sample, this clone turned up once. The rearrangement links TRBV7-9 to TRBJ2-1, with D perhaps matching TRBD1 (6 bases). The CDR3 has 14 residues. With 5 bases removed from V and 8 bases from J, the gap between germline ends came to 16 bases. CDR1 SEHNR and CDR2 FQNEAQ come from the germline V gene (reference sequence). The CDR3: CASSGAWGLYEQFF. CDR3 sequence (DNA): TGTGCCAGCAGCGGGGCATGGGGGCTGTATGAGCAGTTCTTC.